The rows below give T cell receptor beta chains drawn from one sample of a study of CD8 T cells in ankylosing spondylitis. TCRdb analysed the 5' RACE reads with MiXCR anew, one entry per CDR3 protein. This table holds some 130,000 distinct CDR3 sequences, around 7.9% found once. The sequencing input was blood, either unsorted or a sorted T cell fraction (not recorded which). The receptors here all came from a female donor with ankylosing spondylitis or in good health (not recorded which). Each CDR3 is given with its conserved first and last residue. The D gene is left open where the match is weak. The listing skips clone size in some rows; elsewhere it reads once, few, many or a size class.

clone_size j_call d_call v_call cdr3_aa cdr3_nt
many TRBJ1-5 . TRBV19 CASSKGYQPQHF TGTGCCAGTAGTAAAGGGTATCAGCCCCAGCATTTT
many TRBJ1-5 . TRBV9 CASSVGEAQPQHF TGTGCCAGCAGCGTAGGAGAGGCCCAGCCCCAGCATTTT
. TRBJ2-1 . TRBV3-1 CASRIDSAKGEQFF TGTGCCAGCAGGATAGACTCGGCAAAGGGTGAGCAGTTCTTC
many TRBJ1-1 TRBD1 TRBV25-1 CASRDQGGVTEAFF TGTGCCAGCAGAGACCAGGGGGGCGTAACTGAAGCTTTCTTT
many TRBJ1-4 . TRBV25-1 CASSEANRELFF TGTGCCAGCAGTGAAGCTAACAGGGAACTGTTTTTT
few TRBJ1-4 . TRBV7-9 CASSLKATNEKLFF TGTGCCAGCAGCTTGAAGGCAACTAATGAAAAACTGTTTTTT
many TRBJ2-3 TRBD2 TRBV20-1 CSARGTSGHTQYF TGCAGTGCTAGAGGGACTAGCGGGCATACGCAGTATTTT
many TRBJ2-3 TRBD2 TRBV4-1 CASSSMGTSGGATDTQYF TGCGCCAGCAGCTCCATGGGGACTAGCGGGGGGGCGACAGATACGCAGTATTTT
many TRBJ2-2 TRBD2 TRBV12-3/TRBV12-4 CASTRGTSVAGELFF TGTGCCAGCACTAGGGGCACTAGCGTGGCCGGGGAGCTGTTTTTT
many TRBJ1-1 TRBD1 TRBV12-5 CASGSSRDRGRGGATEAFF TGTGCTAGTGGTTCCTCCAGGGACAGGGGGCGCGGAGGGGCCACTGAAGCTTTCTTT
many TRBJ2-3 . TRBV24-1 CATSDLQGITQYF TGTGCCACCAGTGATTTGCAAGGGATAACGCAGTATTTT
many TRBJ2-2 . TRBV3-1 CASSPSRDGGELFF TGTGCCAGCAGCCCATCCAGGGATGGCGGGGAGCTGTTTTTT
many TRBJ2-3 . TRBV3-1 CASSQDPVGADTQYF TGTGCCAGCAGCCAAGATCCGGTAGGGGCAGATACGCAGTATTTT
many TRBJ2-5 TRBD2 TRBV18 CASSGTSGGQETQYF TGTGCCAGCTCAGGGACTAGCGGGGGCCAAGAGACCCAGTACTTC
few TRBJ1-1 TRBD1 TRBV11-1 CASSFRGQGNKLITEAFF TGTGCCAGCAGCTTCAGGGGACAGGGAAACAAACTGATCACTGAAGCTTTCTTT
. TRBJ1-2 . TRBV29-1 CSVEGVLDGYTF TGCAGCGTTGAAGGGGTACTGGATGGCTACACCTTC
. TRBJ1-6 . TRBV5-4 CASSLSQSSYNSPLHF TGTGCCAGCAGCTTGTCGCAGAGCTCCTATAATTCACCCCTCCACTTT
many TRBJ1-5 . TRBV28 CASSSFGRNQPQHF TGTGCCAGCAGTTCCTTCGGGAGAAATCAGCCCCAGCATTTT
few TRBJ2-6 . TRBV10-3 CAISESDAGANVLTF TGTGCCATCAGTGAGTCAGACGCTGGGGCCAACGTCCTGACTTTC
many TRBJ1-2 . TRBV7-8 CASSLRQPSGGYTF TGTGCCAGCAGCTTAAGACAGCCTTCAGGCGGCTACACCTTC
many TRBJ1-1 TRBD1 TRBV2 CASTQYTGTGGFTFF TGTGCCAGCACCCAATACACCGGGACAGGGGGATTTACTTTCTTT
many TRBJ1-1 . TRBV20-1 CSPSLQGPNTEAFF TGCAGTCCTTCCTTACAAGGACCGAACACTGAAGCTTTCTTT
many TRBJ1-2 . TRBV12-3/TRBV12-4 CASSPSVRVGYTF TGTGCCAGCAGTCCCTCCGTGAGGGTCGGCTACACCTTC
. TRBJ1-1 . TRBV2 CASSSGSNTEAFF TGTGCCAGCAGTTCCGGATCGAACACTGAAGCTTTCTTT
many TRBJ2-2 . TRBV20-1 CSARDRRSTGELFF TGCAGTGCTAGAGATCGGAGATCCACCGGGGAGCTGTTTTTT
. TRBJ2-1 TRBD2 TRBV20-1 CSARDGRLAHYNEQFF TGCAGTGCTAGAGATGGGAGACTAGCGCATTACAATGAGCAGTTCTTC
many TRBJ1-2 . TRBV5-1 CASSPDGNYGYTF TGTGCCAGCTCACCAGACGGAAACTATGGCTACACCTTC
many TRBJ1-3 . TRBV29-1 CSVAIGAGNTIYF TGCAGCGTTGCCATTGGGGCTGGAAACACCATATATTTT
many TRBJ1-1 . TRBV15 CATSRGGGQNTEAFF TGTGCCACCAGCAGAGGGGGTGGGCAGAACACTGAAGCTTTCTTT
many TRBJ2-3 TRBD2 TRBV5-1 CASSEGAGGSTDTQYF TGCGCCAGCAGTGAAGGAGCGGGGGGGAGCACAGATACGCAGTATTTT
many TRBJ1-2 TRBD1 TRBV7-2 CASISLQGNYGYTF TGTGCCAGCATCTCGTTACAGGGGAACTATGGCTACACCTTC
many TRBJ1-2 . TRBV12-3/TRBV12-4 CASSRPGSYGYTF TGTGCCAGCAGTCGGCCAGGTTCCTATGGCTACACCTTC
many TRBJ2-7 TRBD1 TRBV20-1 CSARSRDSPYEQYF TGCAGTGCCAGGAGCCGGGACAGCCCCTACGAGCAGTACTTC
many TRBJ2-1 . TRBV30 CAWSDVTYNEQFF TGTGCCTGGAGTGACGTGACCTACAATGAGCAGTTCTTC
many TRBJ2-3 . TRBV5-1 CASSLGSTDTQYF TGCGCCAGCAGCTTGGGTAGCACAGATACGCAGTATTTT
many TRBJ1-6 TRBD1 TRBV25-1 CASSVGQGRNSPLHF TGTGCCAGCAGTGTCGGACAGGGCAGGAATTCACCCCTCCACTTT
many TRBJ1-5 . TRBV6-5 CASSYGLLAPNQPQHF TGTGCCAGCAGTTACGGTCTTCTGGCGCCGAATCAGCCCCAGCATTTT
many TRBJ1-1 . TRBV18 CASSPQPVWNTEAFF TGTGCCAGCTCACCACAGCCCGTTTGGAACACTGAAGCTTTCTTT
many TRBJ2-4 . TRBV9 CASSAGSEMRSAIQYF TGTGCCAGCAGCGCGGGATCGGAGATGCGGTCTGCCATTCAGTACTTC
many TRBJ2-7 . TRBV11-2 CASSASSYEQYF TGTGCCAGCAGCGCTTCCTCCTACGAGCAGTACTTC
many TRBJ2-7 TRBD1 TRBV5-4 CASSVQGAPYEQYF TGTGCCAGCAGCGTTCAGGGGGCCCCCTACGAGCAGTACTTC
many TRBJ2-7 . TRBV12-3/TRBV12-4 CASSLGGLEQYF TGTGCCAGCAGTTTAGGAGGGCTCGAGCAGTACTTC
. TRBJ2-2 . TRBV7-2 CASSSMAGRVTGELFF TGTGCCAGCAGCTCTATGGCCGGCAGGGTGACCGGGGAGCTGTTTTTT
. TRBJ2-7 TRBD1 TRBV11-2 CASSSDRVAHEQYF TGTGCCAGCAGCTCCGACAGGGTCGCCCACGAGCAGTACTTC
few TRBJ2-3 . TRBV7-2 CASSSNRRDTQYF TGTGCCAGCAGCTCCAACAGGAGAGATACGCAGTATTTT
many TRBJ2-7 TRBD1 TRBV28 CASSLIRGPRSEQYF TGTGCCAGCAGTTTAATCAGGGGGCCTCGGAGCGAGCAGTACTTC
many TRBJ1-1 . TRBV5-1 CASSETVMNTEAFF TGCGCCAGCAGCGAGACGGTTATGAACACTGAAGCTTTCTTT
many TRBJ2-3 . TRBV19 CASTTGPSTDTQYF TGTGCCAGCACCACAGGACCAAGCACAGATACGCAGTATTTT
once TRBJ1-1 . TRBV6-1 CASSEDGGLAEAFF TGTGCCAGCAGTGAAGATGGGGGTTTAGCTGAAGCTTTCTTT
many TRBJ2-2 TRBD2 TRBV12-3/TRBV12-4 CASSGETSGFTGELFF TGTGCCAGCAGTGGCGAAACTAGCGGGTTCACCGGGGAGCTGTTTTTT
many TRBJ2-7 . TRBV6-5 CASSYSDSIFTYEQYF TGTGCCAGCAGTTACTCGGACAGTATATTTACCTACGAGCAGTACTTC
many TRBJ2-2 . TRBV12-3/TRBV12-4 CASSLRGRAGELFF TGTGCCAGCAGCCTCCGTGGCCGTGCCGGGGAGCTGTTTTTT
. TRBJ2-1 . TRBV19 CASSMAGGHEQFF TGTGCCAGTAGTATGGCCGGCGGCCATGAGCAGTTCTTC
many TRBJ2-5 . TRBV4-1 CASSPDLQQETQYF TGCGCCAGCAGCCCCGACCTACAACAAGAGACCCAGTACTTC
many TRBJ2-1 TRBD1 TRBV5-1 CASSLGQGSDEQFF TGCGCCAGCAGCTTGGGACAGGGATCAGATGAGCAGTTCTTC
. TRBJ1-5 . TRBV18 CASSPPGTNQPQHF TGTGCCAGCTCACCACCTGGGACGAATCAGCCCCAGCATTTT
. TRBJ1-5 . TRBV7-9 CASSLAQSNQPQHF TGTGCCAGCAGCTTAGCACAGTCCAATCAGCCCCAGCATTTT
many TRBJ2-2 . TRBV10-3 CAISESSVHGELFF TGTGCCATCAGTGAGTCGAGCGTTCACGGGGAGCTGTTTTTT
many TRBJ2-3 . TRBV18 CASSPGPRTDTQYF TGTGCCAGTTCCCCGGGACCCCGCACAGATACGCAGTATTTT
many TRBJ2-2 . TRBV2 CASRAGQSNTGELFF TGTGCCAGCAGGGCGGGACAGAGTAACACCGGGGAGCTGTTTTTT